This T cell receptor beta chain was sequenced in a study of chemoradiotherapy in HPV16-positive cancers. Assay used: immunoSEQ multiplex PCR; TCRdb lists only in-frame clones, some missing. Among under 6,000 clones, around 80% were seen once, and the ten largest hold more than 30%. Study-wide results and limits: In HPV16-positive patients, HPV-responsive T-cell expansion tracked better recurrence-free survival. Candidate HPV-specific clones and E7-related TCR motifs grew in tumor during treatment.

CDR1 is SGHNT, CDR2 YYREEE, per germline (reference sequence). The V and J ends lost 0 bases and 5 bases respectively, with 14 bases between them. CDR3 size: 15 residues. Regarding this clone: What it recognizes is unknown.

The chain joins TRBV5-4 to TRBJ1-1, with no clear D. This material was acquired from a patient who underwent chemoradiotherapy. This TCR was recovered from a human donor with HPV-associated anogenital cancer. The CDR3 nucleotides read TGTGCCAGCAGCTTGGAGGGTCTGGGGAATACTGAAGCTTTCTTT. This encodes CASSLEGLGNTEAFF. The whole variable domain, filled in from reference TRBV5-4 and TRBJ1-1, reads ETGVTQSPTHLIKTRGQQVTLRCSSQSGHNTVSWYQQALGQGPQFIFQYYREEENGRGNFPPRFSGLQFPNYSSELNVNALELDDSALYLCASSLEGLGNTEAFFGQGTRLTVV.